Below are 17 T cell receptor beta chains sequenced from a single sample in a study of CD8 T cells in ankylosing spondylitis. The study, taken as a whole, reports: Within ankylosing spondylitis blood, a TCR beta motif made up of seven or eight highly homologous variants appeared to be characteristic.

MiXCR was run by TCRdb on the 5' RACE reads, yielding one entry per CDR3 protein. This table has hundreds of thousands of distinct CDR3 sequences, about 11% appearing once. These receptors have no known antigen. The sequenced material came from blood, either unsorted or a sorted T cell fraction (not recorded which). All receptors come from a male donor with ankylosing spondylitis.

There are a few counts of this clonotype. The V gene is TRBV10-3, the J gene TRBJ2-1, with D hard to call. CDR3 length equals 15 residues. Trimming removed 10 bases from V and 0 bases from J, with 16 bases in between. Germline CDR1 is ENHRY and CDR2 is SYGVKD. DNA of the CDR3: TGTGCCACCGCTCGCGACCCGAGCTCCTACAATGAGCAGTTCTTC. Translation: CATARDPSSYNEQFF.

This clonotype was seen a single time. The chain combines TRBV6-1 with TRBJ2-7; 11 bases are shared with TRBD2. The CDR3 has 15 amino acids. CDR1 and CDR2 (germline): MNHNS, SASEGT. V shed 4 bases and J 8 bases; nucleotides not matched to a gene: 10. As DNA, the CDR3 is TGTGCCAGCAGTGCGACTAGCGGGGTTCGAAAAAAGCAGTACTTC. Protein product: CASSATSGVRKKQYF.

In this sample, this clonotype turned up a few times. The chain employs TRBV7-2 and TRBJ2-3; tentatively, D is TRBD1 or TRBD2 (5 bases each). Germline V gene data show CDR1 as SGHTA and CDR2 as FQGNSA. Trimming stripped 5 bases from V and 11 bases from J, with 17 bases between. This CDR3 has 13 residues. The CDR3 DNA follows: TGTGCCAGCAGCCCATATGGGGGTATCGGGCAGTATTTT. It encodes CASSPYGGIGQYF.

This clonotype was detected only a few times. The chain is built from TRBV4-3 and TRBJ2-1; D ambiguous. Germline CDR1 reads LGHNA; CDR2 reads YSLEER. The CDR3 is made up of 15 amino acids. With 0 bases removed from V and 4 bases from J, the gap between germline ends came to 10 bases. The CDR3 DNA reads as TGCGCCAGCAGCCAAGACGCCCCAGGATACAATGAGCAGTTCTTC. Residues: CASSQDAPGYNEQFF.

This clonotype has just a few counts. DNA of the CDR3: TGCGCCAGCACTTTGCCGGGACTAGCGGGATACAATGAGCAGTTCTTC. Translated, it gives CASTLPGLAGYNEQFF. The chain combines TRBV5-1 with TRBJ2-1; TRBD2 matches at 13 bases. The CDR3 has 16 amino acids. The ends lost 6 bases at V and 4 bases at J; junction bases unmatched: 7. Germline V CDR1 and CDR2: SGHRS, YFSETQ.

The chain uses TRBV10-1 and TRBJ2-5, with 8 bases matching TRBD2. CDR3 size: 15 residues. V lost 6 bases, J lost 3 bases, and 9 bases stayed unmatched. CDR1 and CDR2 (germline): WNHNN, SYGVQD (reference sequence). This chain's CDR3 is CASSLTPGLEETQYF. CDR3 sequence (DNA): TGCGCCAGCAGCCTTACCCCGGGACTAGAAGAGACCCAGTACTTC.

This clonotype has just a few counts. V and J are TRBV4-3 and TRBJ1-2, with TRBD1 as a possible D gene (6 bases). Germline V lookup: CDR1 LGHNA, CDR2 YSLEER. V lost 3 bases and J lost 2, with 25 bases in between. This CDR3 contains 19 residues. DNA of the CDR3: TGCGCCAGCAGCCACTATTACCCCCTCCCGCAGGGGCGGAACTATGGCTACACCTTC. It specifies CASSHYYPLPQGRNYGYTF.

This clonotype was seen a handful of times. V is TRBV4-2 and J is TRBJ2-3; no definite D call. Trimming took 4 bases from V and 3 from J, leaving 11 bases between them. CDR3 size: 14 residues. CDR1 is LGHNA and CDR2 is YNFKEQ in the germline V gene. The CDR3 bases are TGTGCCAGCAGCCCGCGGTCTGCTACAGATACGCAGTATTTT. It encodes CASSPRSATDTQYF.

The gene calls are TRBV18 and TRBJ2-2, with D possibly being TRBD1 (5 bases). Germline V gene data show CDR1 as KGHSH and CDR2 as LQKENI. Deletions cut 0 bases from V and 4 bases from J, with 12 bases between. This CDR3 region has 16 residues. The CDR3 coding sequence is TGTGCCAGCTCACCACCCGGCGGACACCCCACCGGGGAGCTGTTTTTT. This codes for CASSPPGGHPTGELFF.

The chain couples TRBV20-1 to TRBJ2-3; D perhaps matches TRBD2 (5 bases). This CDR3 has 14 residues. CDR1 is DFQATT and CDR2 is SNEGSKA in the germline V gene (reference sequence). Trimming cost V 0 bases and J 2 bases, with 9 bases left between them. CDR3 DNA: TGCAGTGCTAGAGATGCGGACTCCACAGATACGCAGTATTTT. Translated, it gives CSARDADSTDTQYF.

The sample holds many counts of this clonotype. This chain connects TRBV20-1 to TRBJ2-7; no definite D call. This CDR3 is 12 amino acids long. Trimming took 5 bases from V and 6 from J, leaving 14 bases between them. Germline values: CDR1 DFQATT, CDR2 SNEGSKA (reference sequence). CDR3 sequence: CSAQRQPGEQYF. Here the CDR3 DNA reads TGCAGTGCTCAAAGGCAACCGGGCGAGCAGTACTTC.

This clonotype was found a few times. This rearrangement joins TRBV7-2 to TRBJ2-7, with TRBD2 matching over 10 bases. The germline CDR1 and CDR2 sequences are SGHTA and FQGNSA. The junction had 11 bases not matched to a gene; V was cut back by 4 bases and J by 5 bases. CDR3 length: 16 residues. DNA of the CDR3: TGTGCCAGCAGCTCTTACCGGGGACTAGCGTCGGACGAGCAGTACTTC. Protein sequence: CASSSYRGLASDEQYF.

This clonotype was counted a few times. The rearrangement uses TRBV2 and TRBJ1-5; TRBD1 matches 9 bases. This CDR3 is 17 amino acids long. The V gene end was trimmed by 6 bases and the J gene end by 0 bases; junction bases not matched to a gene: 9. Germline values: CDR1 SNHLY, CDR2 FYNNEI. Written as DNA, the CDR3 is TGTGCCAGCAGAGCTGACAGGGGGAGTGGTAGCAATCAGCCCCAGCATTTT. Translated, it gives CASRADRGSGSNQPQHF. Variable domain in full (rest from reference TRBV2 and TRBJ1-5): EPEVTQTPSHQVTQMGQEVILRCVPISNHLYFYWYRQILGQKVEFLVSFYNNEISEKSEIFDDQFSVERPDGSNFTLKIRSTKLEDSAMYFCASRADRGSGSNQPQHFGDGTRLSIL.

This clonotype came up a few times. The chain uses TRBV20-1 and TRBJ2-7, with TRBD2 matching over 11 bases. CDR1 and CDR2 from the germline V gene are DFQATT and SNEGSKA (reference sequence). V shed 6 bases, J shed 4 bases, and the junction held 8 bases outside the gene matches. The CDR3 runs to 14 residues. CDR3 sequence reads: CSALLAGASYEQYF. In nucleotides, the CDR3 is TGCAGTGCCCTACTAGCGGGGGCGAGTTACGAGCAGTACTTC.

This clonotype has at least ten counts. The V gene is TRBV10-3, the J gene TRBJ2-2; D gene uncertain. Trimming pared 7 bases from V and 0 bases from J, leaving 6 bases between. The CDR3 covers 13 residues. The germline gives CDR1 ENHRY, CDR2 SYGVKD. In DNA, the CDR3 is TGTGCCATCAAACCGTCGAACACCGGGGAGCTGTTTTTT. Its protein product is CAIKPSNTGELFF.

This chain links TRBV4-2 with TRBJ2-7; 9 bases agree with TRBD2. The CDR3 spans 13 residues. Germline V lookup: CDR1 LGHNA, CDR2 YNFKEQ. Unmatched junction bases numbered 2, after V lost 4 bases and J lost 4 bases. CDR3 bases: TGTGCCAGCAGCCCTAGCGGGGTTTACGAGCAGTACTTC. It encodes CASSPSGVYEQYF.

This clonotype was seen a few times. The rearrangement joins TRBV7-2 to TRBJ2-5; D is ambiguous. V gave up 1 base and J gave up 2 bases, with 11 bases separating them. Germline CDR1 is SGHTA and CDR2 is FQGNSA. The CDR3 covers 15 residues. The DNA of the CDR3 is TGTGCCAGCAGCTTAGTGTGGCGATTTCAAGAGACCCAGTACTTC. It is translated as CASSLVWRFQETQYF.